These 12 T cell receptor beta chains originate from one sample sequenced in a study of response to subunit inactivated influenza vaccine. TCRdb analysed the RT-PCR reads with MiXCR anew, one entry per CDR3 protein. The sample yields approximately 520,000 distinct CDR3 sequences, roughly 25% seen once. This specimen consisted of CD4+ T cells sorted from PBMCs, obtained roughly 5 days after vaccination. The source of these receptors is a man aged 50-60 years who received an inactivated influenza vaccine.

The V gene is TRBV4-1, the J gene TRBJ2-1; 8 bases align to TRBD1. This CDR3 has 15 residues. CDR1 and CDR2 from the germline V gene are MGHRA and YSYEKL. Trimming took 0 bases from V and 6 from J; bases not matched to a gene: 4. In DNA form, the CDR3 reads TGCGCCAGCAGCCAAGATCCAGGACAGGGCAATGAGCAGTTCTTC. Its protein product is CASSQDPGQGNEQFF.

This clonotype was observed a few times. J is TRBJ2-1 and V is TRBV5-4; TRBD2 agrees at 8 bases. CDR3 length: 16 amino acids. J gave up 8 bases and V 4 bases, and 14 bases lay outside the gene matches. The germline gives CDR1 SGHNT, CDR2 YYREEE (reference sequence). The CDR3 here is CASSEMGLDLGDEQFF. The CDR3 bases are TGTGCCAGCAGCGAGATGGGACTAGATTTAGGCGATGAGCAGTTCTTC.

This clonotype has only a few counts. One end of the junction does not line up with germline, which may come from a read error. The rearrangement uses TRBV25-1 and TRBJ2-1, with 8 bases fitting TRBD2. The CDR3 is made up of 15 amino acids. Germline lookup yields CDR1 MGHDK and CDR2 SYGVNS. The CDR3 bases are TGTGCCAGCAGTGAAGGGGGGACTAGGGTCAATCAGCAGTTCTTC. It is translated as CASSEGGTRVNQQFF.

The genes are TRBV5-1 and TRBJ2-5, with 14 bases aligning to TRBD2. V gave up 4 bases and J gave up 0 bases; unmatched junction bases: 11. The CDR3 extends over 19 amino acids. Germline V gene sequence: CDR1 SGHRS, CDR2 YFSETQ. CDR3 DNA: TGCGCCAGCAGCCCAGGGACTAGCGGGAGCCCACTCTACCAAGAGACCCAGTACTTC. Residues: CASSPGTSGSPLYQETQYF.

The chain links TRBV20-1 to TRBJ2-2; TRBD1 agrees at 8 bases. V was pared by 6 bases and J by 7 bases, with 13 bases of the junction left unmatched. The CDR3 is 15 amino acids. From germline, CDR1 is DFQATT and CDR2 SNEGSKA (reference sequence). In DNA, the CDR3 is TGCAGTGCCAGTCCAGGACAGGGATCTGGCGGGGAGCTGTTTTTT. This encodes CSASPGQGSGGELFF.

The chain joins TRBV7-3 to TRBJ2-3; D may be TRBD1 or TRBD2 (5 bases each). V gave up 4 bases and J gave up 5 bases, with 13 bases separating them. CDR3 length: 14 amino acids. Germline V lookup: CDR1 SGHTA, CDR2 FQGTGA. This chain's CDR3 is CASSYGTGQDTQYF. The CDR3 DNA follows: TGTGCCAGCAGCTACGGGACGGGGCAAGATACGCAGTATTTT.

V gene TRBV12-3 or TRBV12-4 combines with J gene TRBJ2-3; D not certain. This CDR3 is built from 15 residues. Trimming removed 0 bases at V and 7 bases at J, with 14 bases between. The CDR3 loop is CASSLAGPSAYTQYF. The CDR3 DNA reads TGTGCCAGCAGTTTAGCGGGCCCCTCAGCGTATACGCAGTATTTT.

The genes are TRBV4-3 and TRBJ2-2; D remains unclear. The V gene lost 0 bases and the J gene lost 3 bases, with 11 bases spanning the gap. CDR1 is LGHNA and CDR2 is YSLEER in the germline V gene. This CDR3 region has 16 residues. In nucleotides, the CDR3 is TGCGCCAGCAGCCAAGATGCGTACTGGGACACCGGGGAGCTGTTTTTT. Translating gives CASSQDAYWDTGELFF.

This clonotype has a handful of counts. V and J are TRBV28 and TRBJ1-1; D gene unclear. The CDR3 contains 15 residues. V dropped 3 bases and J dropped 1 base, with 12 bases sitting between them. Germline V lookup: CDR1 MDHEN, CDR2 SYDVKM. The CDR3, as DNA: TGTGCCAGCAGTTTGGCGAATGGTGGGAACACTGAAGCTTTCTTT. This codes for CASSLANGGNTEAFF.

The chain couples TRBV6-2 or TRBV6-3 to TRBJ2-1, with no clear D. V lost 7 bases and J lost 12, with 19 bases in between. There are 13 residues in the CDR3. CDR1 is MNHEY, CDR2 SVGEGT, per germline. The CDR3 loop is CASTETPGAGQFF. In nucleotides, the CDR3 is TGTGCCAGCACCGAAACCCCGGGTGCCGGGCAGTTCTTC.

This CDR3 reads CASRRAGDNYEQYF. The CDR3 nucleotides read TGTGCCAGCAGGAGAGCGGGAGACAATTACGAGCAGTACTTC. The rearrangement uses TRBV28 and TRBJ2-7; 8 nucleotides agree with TRBD2. Per germline, CDR1 MDHEN and CDR2 SYDVKM. The CDR3 has 14 amino acids. J was trimmed by 4 bases and V by 6 bases; bases with no gene match: 8.

This clonotype was picked up a small number of times. V and J are TRBV18 and TRBJ2-1; D not certain. The CDR3 has 15 amino acids. Deletions cut 1 base from V and 1 base from J, with 8 bases between. Germline assignment: CDR1 KGHSH and CDR2 LQKENI. The CDR3 nucleotides are TGTGCCAGCTCACCACAGGCAGTTTCCTACAATGAGCAGTTCTTC. This gives the protein CASSPQAVSYNEQFF.